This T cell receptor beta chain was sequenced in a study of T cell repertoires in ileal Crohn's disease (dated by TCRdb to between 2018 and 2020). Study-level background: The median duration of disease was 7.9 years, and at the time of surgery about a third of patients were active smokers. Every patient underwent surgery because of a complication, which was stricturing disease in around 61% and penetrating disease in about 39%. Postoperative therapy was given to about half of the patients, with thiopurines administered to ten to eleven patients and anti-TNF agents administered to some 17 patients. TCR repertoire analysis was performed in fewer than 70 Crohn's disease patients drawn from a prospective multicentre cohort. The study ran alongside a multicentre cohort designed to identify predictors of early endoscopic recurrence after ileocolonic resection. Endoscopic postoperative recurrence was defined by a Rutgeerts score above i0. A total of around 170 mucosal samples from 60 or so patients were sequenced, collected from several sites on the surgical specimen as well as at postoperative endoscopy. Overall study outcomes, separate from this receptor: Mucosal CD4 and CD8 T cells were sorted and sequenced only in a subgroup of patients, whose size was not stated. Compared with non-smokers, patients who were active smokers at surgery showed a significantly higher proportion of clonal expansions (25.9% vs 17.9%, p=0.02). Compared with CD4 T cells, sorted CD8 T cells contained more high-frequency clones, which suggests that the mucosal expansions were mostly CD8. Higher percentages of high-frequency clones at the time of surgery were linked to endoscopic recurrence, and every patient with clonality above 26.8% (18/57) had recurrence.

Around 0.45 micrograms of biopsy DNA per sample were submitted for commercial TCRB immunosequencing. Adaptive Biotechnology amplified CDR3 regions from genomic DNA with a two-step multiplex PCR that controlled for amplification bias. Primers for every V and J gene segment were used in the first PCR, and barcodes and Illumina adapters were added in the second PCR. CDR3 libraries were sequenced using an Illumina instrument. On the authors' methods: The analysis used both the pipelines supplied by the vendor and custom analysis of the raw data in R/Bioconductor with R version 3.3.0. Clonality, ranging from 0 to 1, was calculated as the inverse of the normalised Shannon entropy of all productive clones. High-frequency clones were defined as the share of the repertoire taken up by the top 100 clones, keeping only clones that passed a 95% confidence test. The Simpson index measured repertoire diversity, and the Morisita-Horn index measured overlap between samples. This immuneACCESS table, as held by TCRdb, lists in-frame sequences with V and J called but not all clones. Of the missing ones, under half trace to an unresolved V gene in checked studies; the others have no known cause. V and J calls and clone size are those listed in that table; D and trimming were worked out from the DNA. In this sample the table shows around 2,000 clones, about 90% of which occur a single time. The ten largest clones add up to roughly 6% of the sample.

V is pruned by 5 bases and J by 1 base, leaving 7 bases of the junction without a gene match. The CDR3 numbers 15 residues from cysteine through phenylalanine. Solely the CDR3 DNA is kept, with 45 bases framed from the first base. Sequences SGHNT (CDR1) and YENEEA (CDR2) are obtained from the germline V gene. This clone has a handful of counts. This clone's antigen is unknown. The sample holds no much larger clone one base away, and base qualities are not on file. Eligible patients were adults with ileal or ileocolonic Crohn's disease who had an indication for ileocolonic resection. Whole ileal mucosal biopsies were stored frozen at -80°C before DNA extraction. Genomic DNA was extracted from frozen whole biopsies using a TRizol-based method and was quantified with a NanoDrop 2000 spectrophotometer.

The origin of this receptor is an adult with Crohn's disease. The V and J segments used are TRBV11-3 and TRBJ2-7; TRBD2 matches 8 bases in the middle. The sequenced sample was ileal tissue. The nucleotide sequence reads TGTGCCAGCAGCAGTGCGGGGGGCGGATCCTACGAGCAGTACTTC. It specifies CASSSAGGGSYEQYF.